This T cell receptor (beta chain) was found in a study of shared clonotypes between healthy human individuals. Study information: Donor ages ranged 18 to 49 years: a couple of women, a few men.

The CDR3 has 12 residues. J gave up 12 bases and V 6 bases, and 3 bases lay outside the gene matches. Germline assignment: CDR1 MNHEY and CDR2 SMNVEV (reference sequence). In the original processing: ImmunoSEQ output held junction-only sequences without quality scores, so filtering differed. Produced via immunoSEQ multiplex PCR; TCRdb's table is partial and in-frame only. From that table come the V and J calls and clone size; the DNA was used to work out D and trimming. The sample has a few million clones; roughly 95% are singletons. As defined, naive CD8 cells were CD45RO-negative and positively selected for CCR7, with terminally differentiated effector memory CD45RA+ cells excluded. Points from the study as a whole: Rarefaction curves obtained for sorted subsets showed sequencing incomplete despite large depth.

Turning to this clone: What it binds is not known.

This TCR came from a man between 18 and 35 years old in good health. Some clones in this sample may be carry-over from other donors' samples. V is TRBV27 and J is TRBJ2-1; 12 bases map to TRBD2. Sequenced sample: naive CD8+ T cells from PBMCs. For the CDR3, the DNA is TGTGCCAGCAGCACTAGCGGGAGGAGGCAGTTCTTC. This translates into CASSTSGRRQFF.